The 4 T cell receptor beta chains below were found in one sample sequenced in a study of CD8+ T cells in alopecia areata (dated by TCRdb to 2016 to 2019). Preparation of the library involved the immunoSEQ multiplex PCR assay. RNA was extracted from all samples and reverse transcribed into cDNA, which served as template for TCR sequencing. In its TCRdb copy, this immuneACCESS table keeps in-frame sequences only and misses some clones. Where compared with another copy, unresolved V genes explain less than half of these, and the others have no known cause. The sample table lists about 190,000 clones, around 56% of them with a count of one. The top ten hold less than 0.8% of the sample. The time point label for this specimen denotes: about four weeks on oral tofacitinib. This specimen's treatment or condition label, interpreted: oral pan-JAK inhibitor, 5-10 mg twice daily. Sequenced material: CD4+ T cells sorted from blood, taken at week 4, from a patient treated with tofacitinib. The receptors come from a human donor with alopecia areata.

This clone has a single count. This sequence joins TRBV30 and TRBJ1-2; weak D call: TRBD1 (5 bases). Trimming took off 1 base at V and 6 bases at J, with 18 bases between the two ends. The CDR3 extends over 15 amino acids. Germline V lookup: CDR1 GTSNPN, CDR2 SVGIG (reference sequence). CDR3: CAWSAGGGTLHGYTF. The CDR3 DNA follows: TGTGCCTGGAGTGCGGGGGGAGGGACCCTCCATGGCTACACCTTC.

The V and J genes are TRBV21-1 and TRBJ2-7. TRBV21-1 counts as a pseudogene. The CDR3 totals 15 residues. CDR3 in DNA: TGTGCCAGCAGCAAAGCTGGATCCCCCCTCTACGAGCAGTACTTC. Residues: CASSKAGSPLYEQYF.

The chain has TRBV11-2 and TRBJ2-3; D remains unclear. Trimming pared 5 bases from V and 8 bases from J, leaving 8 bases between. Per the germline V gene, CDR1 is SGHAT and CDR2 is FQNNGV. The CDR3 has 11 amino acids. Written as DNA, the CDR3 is TGTGCCAGCAGCATACAAAGTACGCAGTATTTT. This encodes CASSIQSTQYF. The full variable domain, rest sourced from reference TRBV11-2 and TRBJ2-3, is EAGVAQSPRYKIIEKRQSVAFWCNPISGHATLYWYQQILGQGPKLLIQFQNNGVVDDSQLPKDRFSAERLKGVDSTLKIQPAKLEDSAVYLCASSIQSTQYFGPGTRLTVL.

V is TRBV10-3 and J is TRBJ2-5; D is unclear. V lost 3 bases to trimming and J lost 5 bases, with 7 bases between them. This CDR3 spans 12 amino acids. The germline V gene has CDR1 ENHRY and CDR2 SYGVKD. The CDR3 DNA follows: TGTGCCATCAGTGATACGGAGGAGACCCAGTACTTC. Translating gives CAISDTEETQYF.